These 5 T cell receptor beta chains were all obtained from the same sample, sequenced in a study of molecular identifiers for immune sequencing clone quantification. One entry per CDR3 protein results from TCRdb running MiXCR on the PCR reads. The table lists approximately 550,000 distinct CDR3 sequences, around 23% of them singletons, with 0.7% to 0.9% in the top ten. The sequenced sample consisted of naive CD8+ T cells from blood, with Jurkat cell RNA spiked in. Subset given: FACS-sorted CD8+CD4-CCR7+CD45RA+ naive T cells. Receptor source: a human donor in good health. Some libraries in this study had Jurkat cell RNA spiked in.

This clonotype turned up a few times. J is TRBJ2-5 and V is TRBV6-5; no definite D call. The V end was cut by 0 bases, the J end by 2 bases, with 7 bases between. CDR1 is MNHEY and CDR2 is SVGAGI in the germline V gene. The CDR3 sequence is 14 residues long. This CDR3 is CASSYSDFQETQYF. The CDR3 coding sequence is TGTGCCAGCAGTTACTCTGACTTTCAAGAGACCCAGTACTTC.

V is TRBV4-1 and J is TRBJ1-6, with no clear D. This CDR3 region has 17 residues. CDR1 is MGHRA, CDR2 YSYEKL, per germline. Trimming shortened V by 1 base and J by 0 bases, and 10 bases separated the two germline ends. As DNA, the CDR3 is TGCGCCAGCAGCCAAGGTTCCCGGAGCTCCTATAATTCACCCCTCCACTTT. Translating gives CASSQGSRSSYNSPLHF.

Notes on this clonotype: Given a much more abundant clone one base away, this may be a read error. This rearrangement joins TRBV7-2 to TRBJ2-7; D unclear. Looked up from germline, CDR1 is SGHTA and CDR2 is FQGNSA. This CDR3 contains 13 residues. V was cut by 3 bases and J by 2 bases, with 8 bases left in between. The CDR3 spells CASSFTITYEQYF. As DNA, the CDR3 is TGTGCCAGCAGCTTTACCATCACCTACGAGCAGTACTTC.

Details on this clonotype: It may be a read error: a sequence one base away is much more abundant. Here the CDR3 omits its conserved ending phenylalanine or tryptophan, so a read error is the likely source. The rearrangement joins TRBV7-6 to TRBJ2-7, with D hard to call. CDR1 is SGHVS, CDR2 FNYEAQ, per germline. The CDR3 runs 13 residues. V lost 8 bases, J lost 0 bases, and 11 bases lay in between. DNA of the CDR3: TGTGCCAGCCAACACTTTAGCTCCTACGAGCAGTACCTC. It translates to CASQHFSSYEQYL.

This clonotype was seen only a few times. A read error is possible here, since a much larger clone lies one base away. The CDR3 protein is CSVEPQGYEQYF. As DNA, the CDR3 is TGCAGCGTTGAACCCCAGGGATACGAGCAGTACTTC. The J gene is TRBJ2-7, the V gene TRBV29-1; TRBD1 might be the D (5 bases). The V gene lost 2 bases and the J gene lost 4 bases, with 9 bases spanning the gap. The CDR3 is 12 residues long. Germline assignment: CDR1 SQVTM and CDR2 ANQGSEA.